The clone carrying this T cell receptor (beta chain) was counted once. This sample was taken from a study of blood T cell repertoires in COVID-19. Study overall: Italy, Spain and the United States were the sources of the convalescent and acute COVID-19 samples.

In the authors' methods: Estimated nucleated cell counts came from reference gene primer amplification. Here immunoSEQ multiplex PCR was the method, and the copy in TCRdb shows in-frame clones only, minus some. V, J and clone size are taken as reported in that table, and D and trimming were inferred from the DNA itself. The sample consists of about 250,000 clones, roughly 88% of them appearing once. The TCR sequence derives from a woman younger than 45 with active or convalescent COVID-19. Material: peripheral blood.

CDR3 in amino acids: CASSVLTGVGETQYF. DNA of the CDR3: TGTGCCAGCAGCGTATTAACAGGGGTAGGGGAGACCCAGTACTTC. The rearrangement uses TRBV9 and TRBJ2-5, with TRBD1 matching over 7 bases. CDR3 size: 15 residues. The germline gives CDR1 SGDLS, CDR2 YYNGEE. V lost 1 base to trimming and J lost 5 bases; unmatched junction nucleotides: 8.